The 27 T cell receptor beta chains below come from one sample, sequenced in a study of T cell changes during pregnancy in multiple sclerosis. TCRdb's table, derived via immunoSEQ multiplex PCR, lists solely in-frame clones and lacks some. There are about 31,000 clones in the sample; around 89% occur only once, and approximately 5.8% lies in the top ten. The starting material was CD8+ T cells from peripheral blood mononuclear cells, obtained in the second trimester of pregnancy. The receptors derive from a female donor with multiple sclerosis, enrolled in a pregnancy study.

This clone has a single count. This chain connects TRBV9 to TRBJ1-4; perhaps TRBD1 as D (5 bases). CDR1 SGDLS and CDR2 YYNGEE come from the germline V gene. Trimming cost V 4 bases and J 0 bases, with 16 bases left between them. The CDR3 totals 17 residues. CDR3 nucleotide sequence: TGTGCCAGCAGCTTGTCGGGGGGAGTTGCAACTAATGAAAAACTGTTTTTT. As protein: CASSLSGGVATNEKLFF.

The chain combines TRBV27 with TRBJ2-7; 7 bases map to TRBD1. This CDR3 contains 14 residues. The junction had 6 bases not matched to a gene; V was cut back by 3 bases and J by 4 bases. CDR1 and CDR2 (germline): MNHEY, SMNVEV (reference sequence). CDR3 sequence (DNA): TGTGCCAGCAGTTTCTCAGGGGGTCGATACGAGCAGTACTTC. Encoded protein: CASSFSGGRYEQYF.

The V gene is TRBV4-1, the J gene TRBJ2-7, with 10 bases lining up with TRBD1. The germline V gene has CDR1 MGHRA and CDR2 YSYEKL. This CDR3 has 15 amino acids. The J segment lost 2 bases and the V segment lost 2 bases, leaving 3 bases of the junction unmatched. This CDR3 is CASSQIGTGAYEQYF. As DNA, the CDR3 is TGCGCCAGCAGCCAAATTGGGACAGGGGCCTACGAGCAGTACTTC.

The CDR3, as DNA: TGTGCCAGCAGCCCGGGACAGGGCAGCACCGGGGAGCTGTTTTTT. It codes for CASSPGQGSTGELFF. The chain links TRBV7-3 to TRBJ2-2, with TRBD1 matching over 9 bases. CDR1 and CDR2 (germline): SGHTA, FQGTGA. V shed 5 bases, J shed 4 bases, and the junction held 5 bases outside the gene matches. The CDR3 is 15 amino acids.

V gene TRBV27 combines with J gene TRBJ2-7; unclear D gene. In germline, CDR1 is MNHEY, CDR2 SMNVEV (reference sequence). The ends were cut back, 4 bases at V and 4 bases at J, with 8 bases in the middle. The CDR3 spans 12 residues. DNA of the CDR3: TGTGCCAGCAGTTCCGGTGAATACGAGCAGTACTTC. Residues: CASSSGEYEQYF.

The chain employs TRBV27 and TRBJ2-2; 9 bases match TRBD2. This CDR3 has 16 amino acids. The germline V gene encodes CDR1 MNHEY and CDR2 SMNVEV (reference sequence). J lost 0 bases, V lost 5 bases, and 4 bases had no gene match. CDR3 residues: CASSTRLAANTGELFF. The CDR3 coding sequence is TGTGCCAGCAGTACCAGACTAGCGGCGAACACCGGGGAGCTGTTTTTT.

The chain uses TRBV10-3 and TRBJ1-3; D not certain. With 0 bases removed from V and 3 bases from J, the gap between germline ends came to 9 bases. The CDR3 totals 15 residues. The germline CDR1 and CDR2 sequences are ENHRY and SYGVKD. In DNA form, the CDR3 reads TGTGCCATCAGTGAGTCGCTGACTCTTGGAAACACCATATATTTT. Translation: CAISESLTLGNTIYF.

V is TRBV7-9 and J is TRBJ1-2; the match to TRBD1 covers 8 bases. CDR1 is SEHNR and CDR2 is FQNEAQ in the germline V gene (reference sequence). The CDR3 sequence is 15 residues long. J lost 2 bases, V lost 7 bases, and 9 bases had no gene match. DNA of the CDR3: TGTGCCAGCATTACAGGACAGGGAACGAACTATGGCTACACCTTC. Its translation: CASITGQGTNYGYTF.

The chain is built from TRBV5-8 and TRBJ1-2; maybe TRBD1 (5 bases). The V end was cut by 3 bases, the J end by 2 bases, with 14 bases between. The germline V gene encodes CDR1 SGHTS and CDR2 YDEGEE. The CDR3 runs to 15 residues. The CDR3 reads CASSSVGGTNYGYTF. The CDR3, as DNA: TGTGCCAGCAGCTCCGTTGGAGGGACCAACTATGGCTACACCTTC.

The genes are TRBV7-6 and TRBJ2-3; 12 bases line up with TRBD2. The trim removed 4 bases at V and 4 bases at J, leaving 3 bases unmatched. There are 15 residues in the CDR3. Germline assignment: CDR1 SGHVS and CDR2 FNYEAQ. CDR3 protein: CASSSGTSGSDTQYF. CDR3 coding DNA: TGTGCCAGCAGCTCCGGGACTAGCGGGTCAGATACGCAGTATTTT.

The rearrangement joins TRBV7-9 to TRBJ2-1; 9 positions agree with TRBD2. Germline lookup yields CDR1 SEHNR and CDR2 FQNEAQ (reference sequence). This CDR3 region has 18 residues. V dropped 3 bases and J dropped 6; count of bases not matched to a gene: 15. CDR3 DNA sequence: TGTGCCAGCAGCTTCGGGGCGAGGGGGCTAGCGGGAAGCAATGAGCAGTTCTTC. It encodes CASSFGARGLAGSNEQFF.

The CDR3 nucleotides read TGTGCCAGCAGCTTGGGGACAGGCCCGAACACTGAAGCTTTCTTT. It translates to CASSLGTGPNTEAFF. The chain uses TRBV5-8 and TRBJ1-1; the match to TRBD1 covers 7 bases. This CDR3 has 15 residues. Trimming took 0 bases from V and 1 from J; bases not matched to a gene: 3. Germline values: CDR1 SGHTS, CDR2 YDEGEE.

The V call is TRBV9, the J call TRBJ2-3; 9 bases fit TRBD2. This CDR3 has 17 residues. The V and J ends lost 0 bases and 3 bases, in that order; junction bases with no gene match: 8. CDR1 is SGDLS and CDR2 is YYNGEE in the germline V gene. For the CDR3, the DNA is TGTGCCAGCAGCGTAGAGGGTAGCGGGAGCTTTACAGATACGCAGTATTTT. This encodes CASSVEGSGSFTDTQYF.

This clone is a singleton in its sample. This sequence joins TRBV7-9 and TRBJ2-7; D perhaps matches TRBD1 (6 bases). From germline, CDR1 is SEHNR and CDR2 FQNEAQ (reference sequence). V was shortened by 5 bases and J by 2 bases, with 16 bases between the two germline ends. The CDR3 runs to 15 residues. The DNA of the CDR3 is TGTGCCAGCAGCCCAGGGGCAGGGGCGGCCTACGAGCAGTACTTC. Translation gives CASSPGAGAAYEQYF.

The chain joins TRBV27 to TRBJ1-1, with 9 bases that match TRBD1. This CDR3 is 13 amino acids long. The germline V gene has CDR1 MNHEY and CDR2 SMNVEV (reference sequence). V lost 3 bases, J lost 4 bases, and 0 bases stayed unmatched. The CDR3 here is CASSLTGGTEAFF. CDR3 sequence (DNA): TGTGCCAGCAGTTTGACAGGGGGCACTGAAGCTTTCTTT.

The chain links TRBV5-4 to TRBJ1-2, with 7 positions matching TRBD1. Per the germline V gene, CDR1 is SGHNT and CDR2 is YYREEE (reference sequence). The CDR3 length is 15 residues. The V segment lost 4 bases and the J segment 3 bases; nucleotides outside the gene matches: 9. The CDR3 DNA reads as TGTGCCAGCAGCAGACCGGGACAGCAAGACTATGGCTACACCTTC. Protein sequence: CASSRPGQQDYGYTF.

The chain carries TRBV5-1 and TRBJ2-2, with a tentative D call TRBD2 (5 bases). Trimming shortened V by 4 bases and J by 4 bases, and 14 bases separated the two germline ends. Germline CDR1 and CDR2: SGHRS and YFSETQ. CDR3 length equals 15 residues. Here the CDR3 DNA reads TGCGCCAGCAGCCAATATGAGGGAAGCACCGGGGAGCTGTTTTTT. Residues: CASSQYEGSTGELFF.

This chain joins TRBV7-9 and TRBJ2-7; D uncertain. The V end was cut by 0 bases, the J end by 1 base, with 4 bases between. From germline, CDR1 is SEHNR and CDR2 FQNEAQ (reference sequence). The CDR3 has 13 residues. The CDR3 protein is CASSLASSYEQYF. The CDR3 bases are TGTGCCAGCAGCTTAGCCTCTTCCTACGAGCAGTACTTC.

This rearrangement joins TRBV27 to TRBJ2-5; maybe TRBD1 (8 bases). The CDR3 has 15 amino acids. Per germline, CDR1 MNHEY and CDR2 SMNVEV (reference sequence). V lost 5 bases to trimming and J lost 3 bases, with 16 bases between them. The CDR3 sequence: CASSPQTGGEETQYF. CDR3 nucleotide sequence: TGTGCCAGCAGTCCGCAAACAGGGGGGGAAGAGACCCAGTACTTC.

CDR3 residues: CASSLFPSGETQYF. For the CDR3, the DNA is TGTGCCAGCAGCTTATTTCCTAGCGGAGAGACCCAGTACTTC. The V and J genes are TRBV7-3 and TRBJ2-5, with TRBD2 matching over 7 bases. The CDR3 runs to 14 residues. Germline CDR1 is SGHTA and CDR2 is FQGTGA. V lost 2 bases to trimming and J lost 4 bases; unmatched junction nucleotides: 4. Full variable domain (rest looked up from reference TRBV7-3 and TRBJ2-5): GAGVSQTPSNKVTEKGKYVELRCDPISGHTALYWYRQSLGQGPEFLIYFQGTGAADDSGLPNDRFFAVRPEGSVSTLKIQRTERGDSAVYLCASSLFPSGETQYFGPGTRLLVL.

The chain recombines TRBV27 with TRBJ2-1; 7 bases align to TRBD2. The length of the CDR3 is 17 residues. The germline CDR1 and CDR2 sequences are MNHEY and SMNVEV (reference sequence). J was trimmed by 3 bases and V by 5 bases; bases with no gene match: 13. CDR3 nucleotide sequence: TGTGCCAGCAGTCCATTCGGGGCTAGCGGTAACTACAATGAGCAGTTCTTC. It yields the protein CASSPFGASGNYNEQFF.

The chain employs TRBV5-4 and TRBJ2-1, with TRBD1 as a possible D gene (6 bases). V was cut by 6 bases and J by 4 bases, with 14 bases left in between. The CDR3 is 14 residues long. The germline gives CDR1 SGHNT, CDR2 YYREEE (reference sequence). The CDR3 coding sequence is TGTGCCAGCATTCGGTCAGGGGTTTACAATGAGCAGTTCTTC. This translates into CASIRSGVYNEQFF.

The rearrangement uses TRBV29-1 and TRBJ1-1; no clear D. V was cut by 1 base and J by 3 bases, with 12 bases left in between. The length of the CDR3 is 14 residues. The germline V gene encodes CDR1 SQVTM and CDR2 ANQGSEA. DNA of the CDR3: TGCAGCGTTGAAGCGGAGGGTAGGTACACTGAAGCTTTCTTT. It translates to CSVEAEGRYTEAFF.

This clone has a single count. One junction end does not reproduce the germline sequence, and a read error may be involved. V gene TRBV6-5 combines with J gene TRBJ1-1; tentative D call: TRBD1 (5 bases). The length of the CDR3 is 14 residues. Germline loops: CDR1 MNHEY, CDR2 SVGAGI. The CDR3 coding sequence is TGTGCCAGCAGTTACTCGGGGGGGTCCACTCAAGCTTTCTTT. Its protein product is CASSYSGGSTQAFF.

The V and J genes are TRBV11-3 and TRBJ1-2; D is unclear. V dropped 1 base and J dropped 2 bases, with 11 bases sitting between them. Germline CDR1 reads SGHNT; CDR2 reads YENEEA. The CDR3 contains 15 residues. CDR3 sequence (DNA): TGTGCCAGCAGCTTAGCGGCAGGAACAAACTATGGCTACACCTTC. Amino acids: CASSLAAGTNYGYTF.

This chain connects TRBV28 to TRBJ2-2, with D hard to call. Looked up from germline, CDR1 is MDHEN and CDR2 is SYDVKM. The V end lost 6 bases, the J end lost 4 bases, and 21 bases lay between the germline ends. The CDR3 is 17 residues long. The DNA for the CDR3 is TGTGCCAGCAGGCGTGAACTCGTCGCGGTAGGCACCGGGGAGCTGTTTTTT. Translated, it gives CASRRELVAVGTGELFF.

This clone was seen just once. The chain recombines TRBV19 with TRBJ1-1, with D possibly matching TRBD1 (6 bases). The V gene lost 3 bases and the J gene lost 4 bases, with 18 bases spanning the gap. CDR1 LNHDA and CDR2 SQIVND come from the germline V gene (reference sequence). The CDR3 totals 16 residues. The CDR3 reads CASSMWQGGGSTEAFF. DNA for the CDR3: TGTGCCAGTAGTATGTGGCAGGGCGGGGGCAGCACTGAAGCTTTCTTT.